This TCR beta chain was found in a study of shared clonotypes between healthy human individuals. Background on the study: Each donor had three CD4 naive, three CD4 memory, two CD8 naive and one CD8 memory plate.

Profiling relied on immunoSEQ multiplex PCR, and the TCRdb table lists in-frame clones only, not all of them. The sample records 2 million to 2.5 million clones, approximately 95% being singletons. The V end lost 1 base, the J end lost 1 base, and 7 bases lay between the germline ends. The CDR3 contains 14 residues. Germline V gives CDR1 SGHNT, CDR2 YYREEE (reference sequence). In regard to this clone: In the same sample, other DNA sequences code for this CDR3.

The J gene is TRBJ2-3, the V gene TRBV5-4; D is unclear. This receptor was obtained from a man aged 18 to 29 in good health. The sample was naive CD4+ T cells sorted from blood. Sample subset: CD45RA+ positively selected. The CDR3 region is CASSLSGGTDTQYF. For the CDR3, the DNA is TGTGCCAGCAGCTTGAGTGGGGGCACAGATACGCAGTATTTT.